The text below deals with one TCR beta chain. Its antigen is currently unknown. This record belongs to a study of shared clonotypes between healthy human individuals. Regarding the study as a whole: A generally larger estimated richness was seen in naive subsets than in memory subsets.

Each sorted subset replicate got 200 ng genomic DNA, 30,000 or so genomes. Per the authors' pipeline: Filtering differed since immunoSEQ provided only junctions, with no quality scores. Profiled with immunoSEQ multiplex PCR; TCRdb holds only in-frame clones, not every one. D and trimming come from the DNA, and the V and J calls and clone size come from that table. The sample contains 2 million to 2.5 million clones, over 90% of which appear only once. Every contributor of samples was a Caucasian grown-up residing in Nashville, Tennessee. This receptor was obtained from a man between 18 and 29 years old in good health. Some clones in this sample may be carry-over from other donors' samples. Specimen: naive CD4+ T cells from PBMCs. This sample's subset: CD45RA+ positively selected.

Here the CDR3 reads CASSQTGYSYYEQYF. CDR3 sequence (DNA): TGCGCCAGCAGCCAAACAGGATATTCATACTACGAGCAGTACTTC. The rearrangement joins TRBV5-1 to TRBJ2-7, with D perhaps TRBD1 (5 bases). With 4 bases removed from V and 3 bases from J, the gap between germline ends came to 17 bases. The CDR3 spans 15 residues. The V gene's germline CDR1 is SGHRS and CDR2 YFSETQ. Full variable domain (missing parts from reference TRBV5-1 and TRBJ2-7): KAGVTQTPRYLIKTRGQQVTLSCSPISGHRSVSWYQQTPGQGLQFLFEYFSETQRNKGNFPGRFSGRQFSNSRSEMNVSTLELGDSALYLCASSQTGYSYYEQYFGPGTRLTVT.